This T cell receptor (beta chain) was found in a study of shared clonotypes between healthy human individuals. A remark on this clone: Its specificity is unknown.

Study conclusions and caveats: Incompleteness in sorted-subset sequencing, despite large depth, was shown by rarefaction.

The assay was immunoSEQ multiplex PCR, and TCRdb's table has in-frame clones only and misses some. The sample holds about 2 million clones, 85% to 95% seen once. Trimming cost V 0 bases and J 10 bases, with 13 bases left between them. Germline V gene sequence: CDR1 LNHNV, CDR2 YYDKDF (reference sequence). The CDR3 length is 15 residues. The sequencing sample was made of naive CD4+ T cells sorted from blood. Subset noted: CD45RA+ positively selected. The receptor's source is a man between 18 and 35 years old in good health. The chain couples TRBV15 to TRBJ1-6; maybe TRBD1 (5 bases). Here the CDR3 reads CATSRDPTGDSPLHF. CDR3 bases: TGTGCCACCAGCAGAGATCCAACGGGGGACTCACCCCTCCACTTT.